This T cell receptor (beta chain) was retrieved from a study of CD8 T cells in Susac syndrome. An amount of RNA that ranged from about 0.45 to 1 ug was reverse transcribed with random hexamers. Amplification of TCR beta CDR3 across 54 Vbeta and 13 Jbeta was performed with immunoSEQ multiplex PCR. TCRdb itself ran the immunoSEQ multiplex PCR reads through MiXCR, one entry per CDR3 protein. The profile shows roughly 130,000 distinct CDR3 sequences, around 96% of them singletons. The CDR3 runs to 14 residues. Per germline, CDR1 SQVTM and CDR2 ANQGSEA. V was shortened by 4 bases and J by 0 bases, with 11 bases between the two germline ends. Sequencing targeted TCR beta in T cells from blood (CD8+ and CD4+). Healthy donors served as age- and sex-matched controls. TEMRA cells were enriched by FACS, and CD4+ and CD8+ T cells were negatively isolated.

This sequence joins TRBV29-1 and TRBJ2-3; D unclear. The receptor was derived from a human donor in good health. Sequencing was carried out using CD4+ T cells from PBMCs. CDR3 protein: CSVVSASSTDTQYF. DNA of the CDR3: TGCAGCGTTGTCTCGGCAAGTAGCACAGATACGCAGTATTTT.